Presented here are 15 T cell receptor beta chains from one specimen sequenced in a study of blood T cell repertoires in COVID-19. TCRdb keeps only in-frame clones here, not all; method: immunoSEQ multiplex PCR. This table holds some 200,000 clones, about nine tenths found once. Sequencing was performed on PBMCs or T cells enriched from blood (not recorded which). All receptors derive from a woman between 45 and 65 years old in a cohort exposed to, infected with or recovered from COVID-19 (not recorded which).

This clone appeared once. The chain employs TRBV4-2 and TRBJ2-3; TRBD2 matches 13 bases. The CDR3 length is 20 residues. Losses at the gene ends were 6 bases for V and 0 bases for J; bases not matched to a gene: 15. Germline V gene lookup returns CDR1 LGHNA and CDR2 YNFKEQ. Here the CDR3 DNA reads TGTGCCAGCAGTCCAAGAATCGCACTAGCGGGGGGGACTAGCACAGATACGCAGTATTTT. Amino acid sequence: CASSPRIALAGGTSTDTQYF.

V gene TRBV6-2 or TRBV6-3 combines with J gene TRBJ1-1, with TRBD1 matching 8 bases. The V and J ends lost 0 bases and 0 bases, in that order; junction bases with no gene match: 6. The CDR3 is 17 amino acids. From germline, CDR1 is MNHEY and CDR2 SVGEGT. The CDR3 DNA follows: TGTGCCAGCAGTTACTCTGGACAGGGTATCATGAACACTGAAGCTTTCTTT. Its translation: CASSYSGQGIMNTEAFF.

This sequence joins TRBV12-3 or TRBV12-4 and TRBJ1-2; TRBD1 matches at 9 bases. This CDR3 contains 13 residues. Trimming took 2 bases from V and 7 from J; bases not matched to a gene: 2. CDR3 bases: TGTGCCAGCAGTTTAACACAGGGGGCTGGCTACACCTTC. Translated, it gives CASSLTQGAGYTF.

V usage is TRBV18 and J usage is TRBJ1-1; TRBD1 agrees at 8 bases. J was trimmed by 0 bases and V by 3 bases; bases with no gene match: 12. The CDR3 contains 18 residues. The V gene's germline CDR1 is KGHSH and CDR2 LQKENI. The CDR3 protein is CASSPYMTGDNMNTEAFF. The CDR3 DNA sequence: TGTGCCAGCTCACCTTATATGACAGGGGACAACATGAACACTGAAGCTTTCTTT.

The chain employs TRBV19 and TRBJ1-2; D gene unclear. Germline CDR1 LNHDA, CDR2 SQIVND (reference sequence). The V end was cut by 5 bases, the J end by 8 bases, with 12 bases between. CDR3 length: 12 amino acids. The CDR3 region is CASSVRGSGYTF. DNA of the CDR3: TGTGCCAGTAGTGTCCGGGGTAGCGGCTACACCTTC.

The chain is built from TRBV5-4 and TRBJ2-7; 8 positions match TRBD2. CDR1 is SGHNT, CDR2 YYREEE, per germline (reference sequence). Trimming cost V 1 base and J 0 bases; bases outside gene matches: 6. The CDR3 length is 16 residues. The CDR3 here is CASSLSGGGPSYEQYF. The DNA of the CDR3 is TGTGCCAGCAGCTTGTCAGGCGGGGGGCCCTCCTACGAGCAGTACTTC.

The chain recombines TRBV7-9 with TRBJ2-7; 9 bases line up with TRBD1. The CDR3 consists of 19 residues. V lost 2 bases to trimming and J lost 5 bases; unmatched junction nucleotides: 19. The germline V gene encodes CDR1 SEHNR and CDR2 FQNEAQ (reference sequence). The CDR3 sequence is CASSLRLRTKGTGNNEQYF. The CDR3 nucleotides are TGTGCCAGCAGCTTACGTCTGCGAACTAAAGGGACAGGGAATAACGAGCAGTACTTC.

This chain connects TRBV2 to TRBJ1-1; perhaps TRBD1 as D (6 bases). The CDR3 totals 14 residues. The germline V and J ends were trimmed by 3 bases and 1 base, with 9 bases remaining between them. Germline V gene lookup returns CDR1 SNHLY and CDR2 FYNNEI. The CDR3 region is CASSDLQGNTEAFF. CDR3 nucleotides: TGTGCCAGCAGTGACTTACAGGGGAACACTGAAGCTTTCTTT.

The chain employs TRBV4-1 and TRBJ1-3, with 8 bases lining up with TRBD1. V gave up 6 bases and J gave up 4 bases; unmatched junction bases: 5. This CDR3 contains 14 residues. Germline V gene lookup returns CDR1 MGHRA and CDR2 YSYEKL. The CDR3 nucleotides are TGCGCCAGCAGAACAGGGGGTTCCGGAAACACCATATATTTT. Amino acid sequence: CASRTGGSGNTIYF.

V is TRBV3-1 (or the pseudogene TRBV3-2) and J is TRBJ1-4, with a weak D call TRBD1 (5 bases). This CDR3 contains 20 residues. Germline CDR1 LGHDT, CDR2 YNNKEL (reference sequence). With 0 bases removed from V and 7 bases from J, the gap between germline ends came to 27 bases. The CDR3: CASSQDSVGGISLRVEKLFF. The CDR3 coding sequence is TGTGCCAGCAGCCAAGACTCGGTGGGGGGGATAAGTCTAAGGGTTGAAAAACTGTTTTTT.

The chain is built from TRBV5-4 and TRBJ2-2, with 7 positions matching TRBD1. The trim removed 4 bases at V and 0 bases at J, leaving 6 bases unmatched. The germline V gene has CDR1 SGHNT and CDR2 YYREEE (reference sequence). The length of the CDR3 is 16 residues. The CDR3 here is CASSAPGTANTGELFF. The CDR3 coding sequence is TGTGCCAGCAGCGCCCCTGGGACAGCGAACACCGGGGAGCTGTTTTTT.

V gene TRBV18 combines with J gene TRBJ1-3; no definite D call. CDR1 and CDR2 (germline): KGHSH, LQKENI. Between the trimmed V and J ends, which lost 2 bases and 4 bases, there was a span of 6 bases. There are 13 residues in the CDR3. As DNA, the CDR3 is TGTGCCAGCTCACCAAACTACGGAAACACCATATATTTT. Its protein is CASSPNYGNTIYF. The full variable domain, completed using reference TRBV18 and TRBJ1-3, is NAGVMQNPRHLVRRRGQEARLRCSPMKGHSHVYWYRQLPEEGLKFMVYLQKENIIDESGMPKERFSAEFPKEGPSILRIQQVVRGDSAAYFCASSPNYGNTIYFGEGSWLTVV.

The J gene is TRBJ1-1, the V gene TRBV28; possible D gene TRBD1, 5 bases. Per germline, CDR1 MDHEN and CDR2 SYDVKM. CDR3 size: 12 residues. The V end was cut by 8 bases, the J end by 1 base, with 8 bases between. The CDR3 loop is CASRDSNTEAFF. CDR3 nucleotide sequence: TGTGCCAGCCGGGACTCGAACACTGAAGCTTTCTTT.

This chain uses TRBV7-2 with TRBJ2-7, with D uncertain. Looked up from germline, CDR1 is SGHTA and CDR2 is FQGNSA. V lost 6 bases and J lost 6, with 12 bases in between. This CDR3 has 12 residues. CDR3 DNA: TGTGCCAGCAGTTTACAAGCAGGCGAGCAGTACTTC. Translated, it gives CASSLQAGEQYF. The variable domain in full, with the rest retrieved from reference TRBV7-2 and TRBJ2-7, is GAGVSQSPSNKVTEKGKDVELRCDPISGHTALYWYRQSLGQGLEFLIYFQGNSAPDKSGLPSDRFSAERTGGSVSTLTIQRTQQEDSAVYLCASSLQAGEQYFGPGTRLTVT.

The J gene is TRBJ2-1, the V gene TRBV7-6; 13 positions agree with TRBD2. The CDR3 has 17 amino acids. Germline V gene data show CDR1 as SGHVS and CDR2 as FNYEAQ. V dropped 5 bases and J dropped 5; count of bases not matched to a gene: 9. As DNA, the CDR3 is TGTGCCAGCAGCCCGCACCCTGGGACTAGCGGGGACAATGAGCAGTTCTTC. This sequence encodes CASSPHPGTSGDNEQFF.